This passage covers 18 T cell receptor beta chains from one sample sequenced in a study of post-analysis software for immune sequencing data. General study findings and limits: Roughly five TRBV segments were significantly more frequent in patients than in controls. TRBV5-6, TRBV5-1 and TRBV20-1 were among these segments.

These receptors have no identified antigens. Built from TCR beta cDNA, the libraries had unique molecular identifiers in them. TCRdb reprocessed the PCR reads with MiXCR, giving one entry per CDR3 protein. Counted here are hundreds of thousands of distinct CDR3 sequences, approximately 42% occurring once; the ten biggest clones make up less than 10%. Sequenced input: blood. Receptors originate from a girl aged 2 to 9 with multiple sclerosis.

The chain links TRBV5-1 to TRBJ1-2, with 8 bases matching TRBD1. CDR1 and CDR2 from the germline V gene are SGHRS and YFSETQ. The junction had 11 bases not matched to a gene; V was cut back by 3 bases and J by 1 base. The CDR3 sequence is 17 residues long. The CDR3, as DNA: TGCGCCAGCAGCTCAGAACGAGGACAGGGAGTTAACTATGGCTACACCTTC. This encodes CASSSERGQGVNYGYTF. The full variable domain, its missing parts supplied by reference TRBV5-1 and TRBJ1-2, is KAGVTQTPRYLIKTRGQQVTLSCSPISGHRSVSWYQQTPGQGLQFLFEYFSETQRNKGNFPGRFSGRQFSNSRSEMNVSTLELGDSALYLCASSSERGQGVNYGYTFGSGTRLTVV.

The CDR3 loop reads CSVVFGNQPQHF. CDR3 nucleotides: TGCAGCGTTGTCTTTGGGAATCAGCCCCAGCATTTT. The chain has TRBV29-1 and TRBJ1-5; no clear D. The CDR3 is made up of 12 amino acids. V gave up 4 bases and J gave up 4 bases, with 8 bases separating them. The germline gives CDR1 SQVTM, CDR2 ANQGSEA. The variable domain in full, completed from reference TRBV29-1 and TRBJ1-5, reads SAVISQKPSRDICQRGTSLTIQCQVDSQVTMMFWYRQQPGQSLTLIATANQGSEATYESGFVIDKFPISRPNLTFSTLTVSNMSPEDSSIYLCSVVFGNQPQHFGDGTRLSIL.

V usage is TRBV7-8 and J usage is TRBJ2-5; TRBD2 matches at 12 bases. CDR1 and CDR2 (germline): SGHVS, FQNEAQ. V was pared by 2 bases and J by 4 bases, with 2 bases of the junction left unmatched. The CDR3 has 15 residues. The CDR3 protein is CASSLSTSGGETQYF. In DNA, the CDR3 is TGTGCCAGCAGCTTATCGACTAGCGGGGGAGAGACCCAGTACTTC.

This clonotype was counted between two and nine times. The chain employs TRBV2 and TRBJ1-1, with unresolved D. Trimming removed 3 bases at V and 2 bases at J, with 7 bases between. The germline V gene encodes CDR1 SNHLY and CDR2 FYNNEI. This CDR3 comprises 13 residues. CDR3 bases: TGTGCCAGCAGTGAGTTGACAAACACTGAAGCTTTCTTT. As protein: CASSELTNTEAFF.

The sample holds a few counts of this clonotype. The chain links TRBV5-6 to TRBJ2-6; possibly TRBD1 for D (6 bases). V lost 3 bases and J 0 bases, leaving 19 bases between the germline ends. There are 19 residues in the CDR3. CDR1 is SGHDT, CDR2 YYEEEE, per germline. The CDR3 region is CASSYRDPRAVSGANVLTF. In DNA, the CDR3 is TGTGCCAGCAGCTACAGGGATCCCAGGGCCGTCTCTGGGGCCAACGTCCTGACTTTC.

The gene calls are TRBV12-3 or TRBV12-4 and TRBJ1-6; D is ambiguous. V was pared by 1 base and J by 12 bases, with 10 bases between. The CDR3 runs 13 residues. The CDR3 DNA follows: TGTGCCAGCAGTTTAGTAGGCCCCCAACCCCTCCACTTT. This sequence encodes CASSLVGPQPLHF.

V and J are TRBV9 and TRBJ1-2; D unclear. CDR1 and CDR2 from the germline V gene are SGDLS and YYNGEE. Trimming left V 4 bases short and J 7 bases short, with 14 bases between. The CDR3 totals 13 residues. The CDR3 nucleotides read TGTGCCAGCAGCCGTGGCAGAGGCTCTGGCTACACCTTC. Its protein is CASSRGRGSGYTF.

The gene calls are TRBV10-3 and TRBJ1-1; D is ambiguous. Germline V gene lookup returns CDR1 ENHRY and CDR2 SYGVKD. V shed 4 bases and J shed 1 base, with 10 bases lying between them. This CDR3 has 14 residues. CDR3 residues: CAISATARNTEAFF. In DNA, the CDR3 is TGTGCCATCAGTGCCACGGCTCGGAACACTGAAGCTTTCTTT.

J is TRBJ2-7 and V is TRBV4-1; 7 bases align to TRBD1. The CDR3 length is 13 residues. Germline values: CDR1 MGHRA, CDR2 YSYEKL. The J segment lost 7 bases and the V segment lost 1 base, leaving 4 bases of the junction unmatched. CDR3 nucleotides: TGCGCCAGCAGCCAAGGCAGGGGGAGTGAGCAGTACTTC. Translating it yields CASSQGRGSEQYF.

This chain joins TRBV7-2 and TRBJ1-5; D gene unclear. This CDR3 has 17 amino acids. The V end lost 1 base, the J end lost 0 bases, and 13 bases lay between the germline ends. Per the germline V gene, CDR1 is SGHTA and CDR2 is FQGNSA. The CDR3: CASSLVPSTDSNQPQHF. The CDR3 region has the DNA TGTGCCAGCAGCTTAGTTCCTTCCACCGATAGCAATCAGCCCCAGCATTTT. Full variable domain (remainder filled in from reference TRBV7-2 and TRBJ1-5): GAGVSQSPSNKVTEKGKDVELRCDPISGHTALYWYRQSLGQGLEFLIYFQGNSAPDKSGLPSDRFSAERTGGSVSTLTIQRTQQEDSAVYLCASSLVPSTDSNQPQHFGDGTRLSIL.

The J gene is TRBJ2-2, the V gene TRBV7-2; 7 nucleotides match TRBD1. V trimming: 0 bases; J trimming: 5 bases; junction bases outside the gene matches: 3. The CDR3 loop spans 15 amino acids. The germline V gene has CDR1 SGHTA and CDR2 FQGNSA. For the CDR3, the DNA is TGTGCCAGCAGCTTAGCGGGACAGACAACCGGGGAGCTGTTTTTT. Translating gives CASSLAGQTTGELFF.

This clonotype was picked up a small number of times. The chain has TRBV6-5 and TRBJ1-1; D is ambiguous. Germline CDR1 and CDR2: MNHEY and SVGAGI. The CDR3 length is 11 residues. V was clipped by 7 bases and J by 2 bases, with 5 bases between them. The CDR3 DNA reads as TGTGCCAGCATGTCCAACACTGAAGCTTTCTTT. It encodes CASMSNTEAFF.

The genes are TRBV6-5 and TRBJ1-1; the D gene is possibly TRBD1 (5 bases). CDR1 and CDR2 (germline): MNHEY, SVGAGI. CDR3 length: 17 residues. V was clipped by 2 bases and J by 1 base, with 17 bases between them. Here the CDR3 reads CASSYTLVVGGNTEAFF. The CDR3, as DNA: TGTGCCAGCAGTTACACTTTAGTGGTCGGGGGGAACACTGAAGCTTTCTTT.

The chain carries TRBV7-9 and TRBJ2-7, with D perhaps TRBD1 (7 bases). Trimming cost V 4 bases and J 4 bases, with 17 bases left between them. The CDR3 is 15 amino acids. Germline V CDR1 and CDR2: SEHNR, FQNEAQ (reference sequence). Here the CDR3 DNA reads TGTGCCAGCAGCTCGGGCGGAGGGGGCGGTTACGAGCAGTACTTC. Residues: CASSSGGGGGYEQYF.

The chain carries TRBV5-1 and TRBJ1-2, with 7 positions matching TRBD1. CDR1 SGHRS and CDR2 YFSETQ come from the germline V gene. Trimming took 4 bases from V and 5 from J; bases not matched to a gene: 11. CDR3 size: 15 residues. The CDR3 DNA reads TGCGCCAGCAGCCCACCCGACAGGGAAAATTATGGCTACACCTTC. It specifies CASSPPDRENYGYTF.

This clonotype was counted ten times or more. The chain recombines TRBV7-3 with TRBJ1-6; D call uncertain. Germline CDR1 SGHTA, CDR2 FQGTGA. The CDR3 contains 14 residues. Trimming shortened V by 2 bases and J by 9 bases, and 11 bases separated the two germline ends. Here the CDR3 reads CASSLSSLSSPLHF. In nucleotides, the CDR3 is TGTGCCAGCAGCTTATCATCCTTATCTTCACCCCTCCACTTT. The whole variable domain, remainder taken from reference TRBV7-3 and TRBJ1-6, is GAGVSQTPSNKVTEKGKYVELRCDPISGHTALYWYRQSLGQGPEFLIYFQGTGAADDSGLPNDRFFAVRPEGSVSTLKIQRTERGDSAVYLCASSLSSLSSPLHFGNGTRLTVT.

The rearrangement joins TRBV6-6 to TRBJ2-4, with D perhaps TRBD1 (7 bases). The V gene lost 4 bases and the J gene lost 5 bases, with 12 bases spanning the gap. Germline V CDR1 and CDR2: MNHNY, SVGAGI (reference sequence). The CDR3 totals 14 residues. The DNA for the CDR3 is TGTGCCAGCAGTTTTGCGGGGACAGAAAACATTCAGTACTTC. Its protein is CASSFAGTENIQYF.

The chain carries TRBV29-1 and TRBJ2-1; D may be TRBD1 (6 bases). Per germline, CDR1 SQVTM and CDR2 ANQGSEA. V was clipped by 0 bases and J by 1 base, with 22 bases between them. There are 19 residues in the CDR3. CDR3 sequence: CSVEDLYRDTPLSYNEQFF. The DNA of the CDR3 is TGCAGCGTTGAAGATCTTTACCGGGACACCCCTCTTTCCTACAATGAGCAGTTCTTC.